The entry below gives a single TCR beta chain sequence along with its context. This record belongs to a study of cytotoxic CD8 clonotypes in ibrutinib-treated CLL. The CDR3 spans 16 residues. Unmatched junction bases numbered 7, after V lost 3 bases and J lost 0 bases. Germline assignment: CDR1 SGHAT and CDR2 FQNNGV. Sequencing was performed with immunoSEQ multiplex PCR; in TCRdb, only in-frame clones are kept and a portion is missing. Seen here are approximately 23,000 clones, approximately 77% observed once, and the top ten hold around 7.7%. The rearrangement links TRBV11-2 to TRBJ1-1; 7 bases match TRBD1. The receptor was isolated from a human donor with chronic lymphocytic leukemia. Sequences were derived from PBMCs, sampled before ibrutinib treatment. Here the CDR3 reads CASSFFRGQMNTEAFF. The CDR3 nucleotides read TGTGCCAGCAGCTTCTTTAGGGGACAGATGAACACTGAAGCTTTCTTT. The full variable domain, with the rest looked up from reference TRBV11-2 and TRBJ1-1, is EAGVAQSPRYKIIEKRQSVAFWCNPISGHATLYWYQQILGQGPKLLIQFQNNGVVDDSQLPKDRFSAERLKGVDSTLKIQPAKLEDSAVYLCASSFFRGQMNTEAFFGQGTRLTVV.